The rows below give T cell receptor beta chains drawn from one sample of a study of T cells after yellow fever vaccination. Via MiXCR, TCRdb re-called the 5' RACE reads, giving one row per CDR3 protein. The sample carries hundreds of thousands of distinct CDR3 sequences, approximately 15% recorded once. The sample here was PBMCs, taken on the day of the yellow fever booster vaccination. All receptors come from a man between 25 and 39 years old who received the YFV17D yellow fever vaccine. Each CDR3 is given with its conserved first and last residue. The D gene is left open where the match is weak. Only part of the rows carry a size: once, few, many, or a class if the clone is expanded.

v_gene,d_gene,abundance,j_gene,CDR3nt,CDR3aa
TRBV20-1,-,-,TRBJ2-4,TGCAGTGCTAGCACAGGTGGAAAAAACATTCAGTACTTC,CSASTGGKNIQYF
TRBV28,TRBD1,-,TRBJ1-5,TGTGCCAGCAGAAAGGGAGGGGGCGCCTCTCAGCCCCAGCATTTT,CASRKGGGASQPQHF
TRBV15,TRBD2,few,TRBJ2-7,TGTGCCACCAGCAGAACAGGGGTTTGGTCTAGCGGGAAGTTGAGGGGCTACGAGCAGTACTTC,CATSRTGVWSSGKLRGYEQYF
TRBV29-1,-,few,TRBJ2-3,TGCAGCGTTATTGGGGCGGGCGCAGATACGCAGTATTTT,CSVIGAGADTQYF
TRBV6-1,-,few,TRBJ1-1,TGTGCCAGCAGCTCCAGGGGTTTGAACACTGAAGCTTTCTTT,CASSSRGLNTEAFF
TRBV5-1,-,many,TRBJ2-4,TGCGCCAGCAGCCGGGAAGGGACTCGGGAAAACATTCAGTACTTC,CASSREGTRENIQYF
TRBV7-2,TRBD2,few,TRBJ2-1,TGTGCCAGCAGCTCGGGACTAGCGGGAAGAATTAGCGATGAGCAGTTCTTC,CASSSGLAGRISDEQFF
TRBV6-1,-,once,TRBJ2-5,TGTGCCAGCGCCAAGCGGCCAGAAGAGACCCAGTACTTC,CASAKRPEETQYF
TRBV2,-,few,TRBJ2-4,TGTGCCAGCAGTGGAGAGGGACTAGCCAAAAACATTCAGTACTTC,CASSGEGLAKNIQYF
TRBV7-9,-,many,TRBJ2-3,TGTGCCAGCAGCCCCCGGGACGGACCCACAGATACGCAGTATTTT,CASSPRDGPTDTQYF
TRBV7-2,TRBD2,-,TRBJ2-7,TGTGCCAGCAGCAAGGGACTAGCGGCCTACGAGCAGTACTTC,CASSKGLAAYEQYF
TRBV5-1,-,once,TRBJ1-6,TGCGCCAGCAGCTTGGGGACGACCAGGCCGGCACCCCTCCACTTT,CASSLGTTRPAPLHF
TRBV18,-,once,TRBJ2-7,TGTGCCAGCTCACCACAAGCGCCGGCCTACGAGCAGTACTTC,CASSPQAPAYEQYF
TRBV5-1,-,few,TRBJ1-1,TGCGCCAGCAGCGACGTCCGTGGAGGAGAAGCTTTCTTT,CASSDVRGGEAFF
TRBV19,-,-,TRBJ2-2,TGTGCCAGCGCTCGTGATCCCGGGGAGCTGTTTTTT,CASARDPGELFF
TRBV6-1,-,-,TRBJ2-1,TGTGCCAGCAGTAAACAGGTACACTCCTACAATGAGCAGTTCTTC,CASSKQVHSYNEQFF
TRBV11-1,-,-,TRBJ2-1,TGTGCCAGCAGCTCACCTAGAACGGGATACTCCCCTGCAGCTGAGCAGTTCTTC,CASSSPRTGYSPAAEQFF
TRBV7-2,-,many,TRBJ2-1,TGTGCCAGCAGCTTGGACGGCTCCTACAATGAGCAGTTCTTC,CASSLDGSYNEQFF
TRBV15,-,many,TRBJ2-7,TGTGCCACCAGCAGAGATACGGCCAGGGCTTTCGAGCAGTACTTC,CATSRDTARAFEQYF
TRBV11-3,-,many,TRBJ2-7,TGTGCCAGCAGAGCGGACAATCCCTCCTACGAGCAGTACTTC,CASRADNPSYEQYF
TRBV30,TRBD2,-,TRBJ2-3,TGTGCCTGGAGAAAACCGGGACTAGCGTTGACAGATACGCAGTATTTT,CAWRKPGLALTDTQYF
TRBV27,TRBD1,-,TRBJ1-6,TGTGCCAGCAGTATTCGGACAGGGGGGATTAGAGATTCACCCCTCCACTTT,CASSIRTGGIRDSPLHF
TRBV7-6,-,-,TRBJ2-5,TGTGCCAGCAGCTTAAAGCCCCTTGACTCCAGAGAGACCCAGTACTTC,CASSLKPLDSRETQYF
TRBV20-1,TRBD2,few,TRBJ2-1,TGCAGTGCCTCCCATCTGGGAGGGAATCTGTTCTTC,CSASHLGGNLFF
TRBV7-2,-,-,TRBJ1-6,TGTGCCAGCAGCGGTAGATCAGGAAATAATTCACCCCTCCACTTT,CASSGRSGNNSPLHF
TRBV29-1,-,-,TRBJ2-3,TGCAGCGCCCCGAAGGGAGATACGCAGTATTTT,CSAPKGDTQYF
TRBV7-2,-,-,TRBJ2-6,TGTGCCAGCAGCTTAGTGAGGGCGACGGCCAACGTCCTGACTTTC,CASSLVRATANVLTF
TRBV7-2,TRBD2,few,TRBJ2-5,TGTGCCAGCAGCTTACTTTATAGCGGGAGGGCCTTTTCGACCCAGTACTTC,CASSLLYSGRAFSTQYF
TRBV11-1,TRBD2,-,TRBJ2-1,TGTGCCAGCAGTCACGGACTAGCGCGGTACAATGAGCAGTTCTTC,CASSHGLARYNEQFF
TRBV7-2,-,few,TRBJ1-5,TGTGCCAGCAGCTCGGACTATACTCAGCCCCAGCATTTT,CASSSDYTQPQHF
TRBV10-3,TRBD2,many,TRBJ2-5,TGTGCCATCAGTTCCCCCGCCGGGACTAGCCTTGAGACCCAGTACTTC,CAISSPAGTSLETQYF
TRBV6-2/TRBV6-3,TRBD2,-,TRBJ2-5,TGTGCCAGCAGCATCACTAGCGGGAGGGTAACGGAGACCCAGTACTTC,CASSITSGRVTETQYF
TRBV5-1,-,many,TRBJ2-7,TGCGCCAGCAGCACCCAGGGATATCTCTACGAGCAGTACTTC,CASSTQGYLYEQYF
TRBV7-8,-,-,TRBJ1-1,TGTGCCAGCAGCTTTACAGGGCGCACTGAAGCTTTCTTT,CASSFTGRTEAFF
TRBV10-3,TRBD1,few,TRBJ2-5,TGTGCCATCAGTGAGTCACATCCGCCAATACAGGGGGCGCGTGAGACCCAGTACTTC,CAISESHPPIQGARETQYF
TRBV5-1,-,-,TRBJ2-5,TGCGCCAGCAGCGTAGTGGCGGGCCCAGAGACCCAGTACTTC,CASSVVAGPETQYF
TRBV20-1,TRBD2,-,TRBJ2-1,TGCAGTGCCGCTAGCGGGAGGGCCTCGAATGAGCAGTTCTTC,CSAASGRASNEQFF
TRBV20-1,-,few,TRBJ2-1,TGCAGTGCTAGAGAGGGGATTTACAATGAGCAGTTCTTC,CSAREGIYNEQFF
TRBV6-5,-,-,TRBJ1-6,TGTGCCAGCAGTTACGCCTTAGGCAAAACTTCACCCCTCCACTTT,CASSYALGKTSPLHF
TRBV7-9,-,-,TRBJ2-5,TGTGCCAGCAGCTTCCCTAGTCTGGAGACCCAGTACTTC,CASSFPSLETQYF
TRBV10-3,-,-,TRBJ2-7,TGTGCCATCAGTGAGACCCAGGGCTATACGTACTCCTACGAGCAGTACTTC,CAISETQGYTYSYEQYF
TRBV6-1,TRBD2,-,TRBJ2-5,TGTGCCAGCAGTGGTCTAGCGGGAGTAGAGACCCAGTACTTC,CASSGLAGVETQYF
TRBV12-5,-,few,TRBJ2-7,TGTGCTAGTGGTCCTGGACAGTTCTCCTACGAGCAGTACTTC,CASGPGQFSYEQYF
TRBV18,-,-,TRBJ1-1,TGTGCCAGCTCACCACTCGCCTCGGGGACTGAAGCTTTCTTT,CASSPLASGTEAFF
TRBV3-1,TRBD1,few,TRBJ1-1,TGTGCCAGCACTTCAGGACAGGGATGGGACACTGAAGCTTTCTTT,CASTSGQGWDTEAFF
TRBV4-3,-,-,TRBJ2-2,TGCGCCAGCAGCCAACCCGGGACCGGGGAGCTGTTTTTT,CASSQPGTGELFF
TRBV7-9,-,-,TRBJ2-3,TGTGCCAGCAGTCCCGACAGCAACCAGGTTACGCAGTATTTT,CASSPDSNQVTQYF
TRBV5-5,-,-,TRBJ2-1,TGTGCCAGCAGCTTCGGGCCTGGAGATGAGCAGTTCTTC,CASSFGPGDEQFF